Below, one T cell receptor beta chain is given with its context. Its antigen is currently unknown. Possible read error: a much larger clone is one base away. This record belongs to a study of blood T cells in healthy people across ages. Whole-study context: Per two T cells, about one barcoded beta molecule was captured through template switching. Study-level findings and limits: A conclusive naive versus antigen-experienced comparison was prevented by the unsorted PBMCs. Because donor CMV status was unknown, expanded clonotype changes were possibly confounded.

Investigators took approximately 9.4 milliliters of peripheral blood from every donor. PCR was performed a second time for 7 to 11 cycles using a sample-barcoded 5' primer and a J-beta primer mix. TCRdb analysed the 5' RACE reads with MiXCR anew, one entry per CDR3 protein. The table shows roughly 1,700,000 distinct CDR3 sequences, with roughly 30% occurring only once. The CDR3 totals 16 residues. From germline, CDR1 is DFQATT and CDR2 SNEGSKA (reference sequence). This sequence was found in a woman in her 30s in good health. This chain uses TRBV20-1 with TRBJ2-4, with 7 positions matching TRBD2. With the DNA end fitting TRBJ2-7 better, the J assignment may be wrong. Sequenced material: blood. CDR3 nucleotide sequence: TGCAGTGCTAGACCCACTAGCGCACGTGCTTGCTACGAGCAGTACTTC. Amino acids: CSARPTSARACYEQYF.